The 10 T cell receptor beta chains listed next were all sequenced from one sample in a study of tumor-infiltrating lymphocytes in primary liver carcinoma. In addition to blood RNA drawn from unsorted whole blood, germline DNA was extracted. Total RNA (approximately 450 ng) served as template for TCR beta cDNA synthesis primed by a constant-region primer. Three-round nested multiplex PCR performed with slightly modified ARM-PCR produced the TCR beta libraries. The first two PCR rounds used TRBV1-TRBV30 forward primers with a C-beta reverse primer, about 10 cycles each. TCRdb processed the multiplex PCR reads anew with MiXCR; each CDR3 protein has one entry. The table records some 180,000 distinct CDR3 sequences, roughly three fifths of them present only once. Sequencing was performed on peripheral blood. The receptor source for this set is a man aged 35-49 years with primary liver carcinoma and hepatitis B virus infection.

V is TRBV5-5 and J is TRBJ2-3; 12 nucleotides agree with TRBD1. J lost 2 bases, V lost 3 bases, and 25 bases had no gene match. Germline-derived CDR1 and CDR2 are SGHKS and YYEKEE (reference sequence). The CDR3 covers 23 residues. The CDR3 region has the DNA TGTGCCAGCAGCTCCGCCGGGACAGGGGGCAGATTAGCAAGGGCTGGGGACACAGATACGCAGTATTTT. It is translated as CASSSAGTGGRLARAGDTDTQYF.

There are a few counts of this clonotype. V is TRBV6-5 and J is TRBJ1-5; D gene unclear. The germline V gene encodes CDR1 MNHEY and CDR2 SVGAGI. CDR3 size: 15 residues. Deletions cut 0 bases from V and 5 bases from J, with 11 bases between. The CDR3 spells CASSYSYQLDQPQHF. In DNA form, the CDR3 reads TGTGCCAGCAGTTACTCGTACCAGCTAGATCAGCCCCAGCATTTT.

J is TRBJ2-3 and V is TRBV6-1, with a possible D match to TRBD2 (6 bases). Trimming took 7 bases from V and 2 from J, leaving 31 bases between them. The CDR3 runs 20 residues. Germline assignment: CDR1 MNHNS and CDR2 SASEGT. CDR3 sequence reads: CASIRSGLGISHVLTDTQYF. In nucleotides, the CDR3 is TGTGCCAGCATCCGCTCGGGACTGGGGATCTCGCATGTCCTCACAGATACGCAGTATTTT.

Regarding this clonotype: Given the absence of the conserved phenylalanine or tryptophan at the CDR3 end, a read error is likely. The CDR3 region has the DNA TGTGCCAGCAGCCTAACAGGCACCCAGAACACTGAAGCTTTCTCT. Translation gives CASSLTGTQNTEAFS. V gene TRBV14 combines with J gene TRBJ1-1; possible D gene TRBD1, 5 bases. The germline V and J ends were trimmed by 4 bases and 1 base, with 13 bases remaining between them. The V gene's germline CDR1 is SGHDN and CDR2 FVKESK. This CDR3 comprises 15 residues.

Only a few counts were recorded for this clonotype. The chain couples TRBV28 to TRBJ2-1; possible D gene TRBD2, 6 bases. Trimming took off 3 bases at V and 4 bases at J, with 13 bases between the two ends. CDR1 MDHEN and CDR2 SYDVKM come from the germline V gene. The CDR3 covers 15 residues. CDR3 in amino acids: CASSLGTFDYNEQFF. The CDR3 DNA reads as TGTGCCAGCAGTTTGGGGACTTTCGATTACAATGAGCAGTTCTTC.

To note about this clonotype: A single base separates this from a much larger clone, so it may be a read error. The rearrangement joins TRBV29-1 to TRBJ2-7; 9 nucleotides agree with TRBD1. The CDR3 extends over 14 amino acids. V was clipped by 6 bases and J by 0 bases; unmatched bases: 6. Germline CDR1 and CDR2: SQVTM and ANQGSEA. CDR3 in DNA: TGCAGCGTAACCGGGACAGGGAGCTCCTACGAGCAGTACTTC. Translated, it gives CSVTGTGSSYEQYF.

J is TRBJ2-1 and V is TRBV28, with 8 bases lining up with TRBD1. CDR1 and CDR2 from the germline V gene are MDHEN and SYDVKM. The ends lost 5 bases at V and 13 bases at J; junction bases unmatched: 10. This CDR3 is built from 13 residues. The chain's CDR3 is CASSRPPGGSQFF. For the CDR3, the DNA is TGTGCCAGCAGTCGACCTCCAGGGGGCAGTCAGTTCTTC.

This chain links TRBV30 with TRBJ1-4; no definite D call. The germline CDR1 and CDR2 sequences are GTSNPN and SVGIG (reference sequence). V lost 2 bases and J lost 3, with 7 bases in between. The CDR3 consists of 13 residues. The CDR3 loop reads CAWSLLSNEKLFF. The CDR3 DNA is TGTGCCTGGAGTCTCCTCTCTAATGAAAAACTGTTTTTT.

Notes on this clonotype: The junction shows a germline mismatch at one end, possibly a read error. The chain carries TRBV11-2 and TRBJ2-5, with D perhaps matching TRBD1 (5 bases). CDR1 and CDR2 (germline): SGHAT, FQNNGV. The length of the CDR3 is 15 residues. The CDR3 reads CTSSIEAQDMQTQYF. CDR3 nucleotide sequence: TGTACCAGCAGCATAGAGGCACAGGATATGCAGACCCAGTACTTC. The whole variable domain, remainder taken from reference TRBV11-2 and TRBJ2-5, is EAGVAQSPRYKIIEKRQSVAFWCNPISGHATLYWYQQILGQGPKLLIQFQNNGVVDDSQLPKDRFSAERLKGVDSTLKIQPAKLEDSAVYLCTSSIEAQDMQTQYFGPGTRLLVL.

This clonotype appeared once. This may stem from a read error, because a much larger clone lies one nucleotide away. The chain has TRBV11-2 and TRBJ2-1; D is possibly TRBD2 (7 bases). Germline CDR1 SGHAT, CDR2 FQNNGV. The CDR3 loop spans 15 amino acids. CDR3 coding DNA: TGTCCCAGCAGCGCCCGAGGGGGGGAGGGCGATGAGCAGTTCTTC. Its protein product is CPSSARGGEGDEQFF.